This T cell receptor (beta chain) appears in the sequencing data of a study of coeliac disease. Findings of the study overall: Few TRB amino acid sequences were shared between samples; most were unique.

This clone was counted between two and nine times. The antigen remains undetermined. The method was immunoSEQ multiplex PCR; TCRdb's version includes in-frame clones alone and lacks a portion of them. The sample gives under 6,000 clones, roughly 79% of which show up once; roughly 5.6% is in the top ten. This receptor was taken from a woman aged 18-29 years with active celiac disease. The specimen was lamina propria lymphocytes from the gut.

CDR3 in DNA: TGTGCCAGCACCGTCGGGGGAAATTCTAATCCCTATGGCTACACCTTC. Translating gives CASTVGGNSNPYGYTF. This rearrangement joins TRBV5-4 to TRBJ1-2; tentatively, D is TRBD1 (5 bases). The CDR3 spans 16 residues. Germline values: CDR1 SGHNT, CDR2 YYREEE (reference sequence). Trimming shortened V by 6 bases and J by 4 bases, and 22 bases separated the two germline ends. Supplemented by reference TRBV5-4 and TRBJ1-2, the full variable domain reads ETGVTQSPTHLIKTRGQQVTLRCSSQSGHNTVSWYQQALGQGPQFIFQYYREEENGRGNFPPRFSGLQFPNYSSELNVNALELDDSALYLCASTVGGNSNPYGYTFGSGTRLTVV.